The entry below describes one TCR beta chain. The data originate from a study of blood T cell repertoires in COVID-19. At the level of the study: The United States, Italy and Spain provided the acute and convalescent COVID-19 samples. From T cells, B-cell-depleted T cells, or PBMCs came the material, which was cDNA or gDNA.

How the authors handled the data: Amplification of reference gene primers provided the estimated nucleated cell counts. The table came from immunoSEQ multiplex PCR; TCRdb's copy has only in-frame clones and leaves some out. That table gives V, J and clone size, and the DNA gave D and trimming. This sample has approximately 290,000 clones, with approximately 89% found just once. The CDR3 loop spans 16 amino acids. V lost 5 bases and J lost 1; bases outside the gene matches: 5. From germline, CDR1 is SNHLY and CDR2 FYNNEI. This clonotype was sampled from a woman aged 60-70 years with acute or convalescent COVID-19. The specimen sequenced was peripheral blood. V is TRBV2 and J is TRBJ1-1; 12 nucleotides line up with TRBD1. This CDR3 is CASSPGQGAANTEAFF. The DNA of the CDR3 is TGTGCCAGCAGTCCGGGACAGGGGGCGGCGAACACTGAAGCTTTCTTT.